The 9 T cell receptor beta chains presented below share a single source sample, sequenced in a study of PD-1 blockade in classical Hodgkin lymphoma. The time point denotes: cycle 4 day 1 (C4D1), after less than 7 weeks of nivolumab. In every patient, relapse followed autologous stem cell transplantation, while exposure to brentuximab vedotin differed. Measured with immunoSEQ multiplex PCR; TCRdb has only the in-frame clones, and not every one. The table shows 19,000 or so clones, with 85% to 90% occurring only once. Sample: peripheral blood mononuclear cells (PBMCs), taken before the fourth cycle of nivolumab. The receptors were sampled from a human donor with classical Hodgkin lymphoma.

The CDR3 protein is CSVDETAQETQYF. The CDR3 DNA reads as TGCAGCGTTGACGAGACGGCTCAAGAGACCCAGTACTTC. The chain carries TRBV29-1 and TRBJ2-5, with D hard to call. The CDR3 covers 13 residues. The V end lost 3 bases, the J end lost 2 bases, and 10 bases lay between the germline ends. Germline lookup yields CDR1 SQVTM and CDR2 ANQGSEA.

This chain links TRBV27 with TRBJ2-7; possibly TRBD1 for D (6 bases). The CDR3 sequence is 16 residues long. V gave up 0 bases and J gave up 2 bases, with 14 bases separating them. Germline V gene lookup returns CDR1 MNHEY and CDR2 SMNVEV (reference sequence). CDR3: CASSLSAGETPYEQYF. In DNA form, the CDR3 reads TGTGCCAGCAGTTTATCGGCAGGGGAAACTCCCTACGAGCAGTACTTC.

This clone was picked up a small number of times. This chain joins TRBV27 and TRBJ1-3, with 9 bases fitting TRBD1. The CDR3 consists of 15 residues. The junction had 7 bases not matched to a gene; V was cut back by 6 bases and J by 4 bases. CDR1 is MNHEY and CDR2 is SMNVEV in the germline V gene (reference sequence). The CDR3 reads CASSRTGVGGNTIYF. The DNA of the CDR3 is TGTGCCAGCAGCCGGACAGGGGTGGGCGGAAACACCATATATTTT.

This clone was seen a single time. This rearrangement joins TRBV25-1 to TRBJ2-4, with a possible D match to TRBD1 (6 bases). The length of the CDR3 is 16 residues. CDR1 MGHDK and CDR2 SYGVNS come from the germline V gene. V gave up 3 bases and J gave up 3 bases, with 15 bases separating them. The CDR3 DNA reads TGTGCCAGCAGTGATTTGAACAGGGAACTCAAAAACATTCAGTACTTC. This sequence encodes CASSDLNRELKNIQYF. The variable domain in full, completed from reference TRBV25-1 and TRBJ2-4, reads EADIYQTPRYLVIGTGKKITLECSQTMGHDKMYWYQQDPGMELHLIHYSYGVNSTEKGDLSSESTVSRIRTEHFPLTLESARPSHTSQYLCASSDLNRELKNIQYFGAGTRLSVL.

This chain connects TRBV11-3 to TRBJ2-1; TRBD2 matches at 7 bases. V lost 1 base to trimming and J lost 4 bases; unmatched junction nucleotides: 4. This CDR3 has 15 residues. Germline assignment: CDR1 SGHNT and CDR2 YENEEA. This CDR3 reads CASSLGWGGYNEQFF. CDR3 DNA sequence: TGTGCCAGCAGCTTAGGGTGGGGGGGTTACAATGAGCAGTTCTTC. Drawing the rest from reference TRBV11-3 and TRBJ2-1, the complete variable domain is EAGVVQSPRYKIIEKKQPVAFWCNPISGHNTLYWYLQNLGQGPELLIRYENEEAVDDSQLPKDRFSAERLKGVDSTLKIQPAELGDSAVYLCASSLGWGGYNEQFFGPGTRLTVL.

This chain's CDR3 is CASSQVGTSGARGEQFF. The CDR3 nucleotides are TGCGCCAGCAGCCAAGTGGGGACTAGCGGGGCCCGGGGAGAGCAGTTCTTC. The chain has TRBV4-3 and TRBJ2-1; 13 nucleotides line up with TRBD2. The germline V gene encodes CDR1 LGHNA and CDR2 YSLEER. The CDR3 sequence is 17 residues long. J gave up 10 bases and V 1 base, and 10 bases lay outside the gene matches.

CDR3 in DNA: TGCGCCAGCAGCCAAGATCTCCACACCGGGGAGCTGTTTTTT. Residues: CASSQDLHTGELFF. V is TRBV4-3 and J is TRBJ2-2; D gene unclear. The CDR3 is 14 residues long. Looked up from germline, CDR1 is LGHNA and CDR2 is YSLEER. Deletions cut 0 bases from V and 3 bases from J, with 5 bases between.

For the CDR3, the DNA is TGCGCCAGCAGCTTGGGCGGAACTTCCTACAATGAGCAGTTCTTC. It encodes CASSLGGTSYNEQFF. The rearrangement links TRBV5-1 to TRBJ2-1; the D is unclear. CDR3 size: 15 residues. V lost 0 bases and J lost 1, with 8 bases in between. Germline values: CDR1 SGHRS, CDR2 YFSETQ.

V and J are TRBV4-1 and TRBJ1-5; D is possibly TRBD1 (5 bases). The CDR3 runs to 18 residues. V was shortened by 0 bases and J by 0 bases, with 15 bases between the two germline ends. The germline CDR1 and CDR2 sequences are MGHRA and YSYEKL. The DNA of the CDR3 is TGCGCCAGCAGCCAAGATTCTTTGGGACGAGATAGCAATCAGCCCCAGCATTTT. Translating gives CASSQDSLGRDSNQPQHF.